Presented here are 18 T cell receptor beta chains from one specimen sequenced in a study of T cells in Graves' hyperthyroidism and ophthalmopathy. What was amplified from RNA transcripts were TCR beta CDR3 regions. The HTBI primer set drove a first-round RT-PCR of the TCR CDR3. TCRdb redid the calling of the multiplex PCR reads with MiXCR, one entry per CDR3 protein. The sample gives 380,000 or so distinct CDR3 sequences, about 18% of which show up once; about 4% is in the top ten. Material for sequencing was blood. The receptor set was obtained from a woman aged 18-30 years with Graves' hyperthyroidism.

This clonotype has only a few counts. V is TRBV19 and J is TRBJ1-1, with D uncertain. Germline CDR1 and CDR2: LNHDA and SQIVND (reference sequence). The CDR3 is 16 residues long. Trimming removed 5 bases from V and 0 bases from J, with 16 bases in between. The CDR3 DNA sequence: TGTGCCAGTAGTGGAACCTTCGGGTATATGAACACTGAAGCTTTCTTT. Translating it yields CASSGTFGYMNTEAFF.

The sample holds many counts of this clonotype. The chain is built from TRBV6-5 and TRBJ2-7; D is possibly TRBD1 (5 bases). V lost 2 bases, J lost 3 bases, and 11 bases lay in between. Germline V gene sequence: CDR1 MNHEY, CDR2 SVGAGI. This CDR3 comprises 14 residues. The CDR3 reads CASSYTRQNYEQYF. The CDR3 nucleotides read TGTGCCAGCAGTTACACTCGACAGAACTACGAGCAGTACTTC.

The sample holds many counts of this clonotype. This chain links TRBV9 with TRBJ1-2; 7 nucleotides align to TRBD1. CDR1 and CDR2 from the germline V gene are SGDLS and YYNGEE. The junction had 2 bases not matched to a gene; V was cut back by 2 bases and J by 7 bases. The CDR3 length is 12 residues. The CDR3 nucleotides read TGTGCCAGCAGCGTCACAGGGGCTGGCTACACCTTC. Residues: CASSVTGAGYTF. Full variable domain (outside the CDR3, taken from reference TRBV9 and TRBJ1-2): DSGVTQTPKHLITATGQRVTLRCSPRSGDLSVYWYQQSLDQGLQFLIQYYNGEERAKGNILERFSAQQFPDLHSELNLSSLELGDSALYFCASSVTGAGYTFGSGTRLTVV.

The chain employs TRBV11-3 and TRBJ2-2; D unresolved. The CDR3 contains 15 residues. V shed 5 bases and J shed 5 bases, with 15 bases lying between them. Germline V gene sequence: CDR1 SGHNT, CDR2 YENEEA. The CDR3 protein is CASSPGVEETGELFF. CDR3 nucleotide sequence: TGTGCCAGCAGCCCGGGCGTAGAAGAAACCGGGGAGCTGTTTTTT.

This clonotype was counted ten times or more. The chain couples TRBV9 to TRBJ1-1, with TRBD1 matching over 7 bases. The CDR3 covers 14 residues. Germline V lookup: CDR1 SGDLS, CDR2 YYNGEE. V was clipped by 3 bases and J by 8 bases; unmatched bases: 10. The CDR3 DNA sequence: TGTGCCAGCAGCGCCCAGGGGGGGGGACCCGAAGCTTTCTTT. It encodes CASSAQGGGPEAFF.

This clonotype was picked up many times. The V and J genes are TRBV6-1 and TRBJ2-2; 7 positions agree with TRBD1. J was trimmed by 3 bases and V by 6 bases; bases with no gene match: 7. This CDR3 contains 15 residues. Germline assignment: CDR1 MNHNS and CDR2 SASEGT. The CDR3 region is CASSPDRSYTGELFF. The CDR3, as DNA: TGTGCCAGCAGCCCGGACAGGTCCTACACCGGGGAGCTGTTTTTT.

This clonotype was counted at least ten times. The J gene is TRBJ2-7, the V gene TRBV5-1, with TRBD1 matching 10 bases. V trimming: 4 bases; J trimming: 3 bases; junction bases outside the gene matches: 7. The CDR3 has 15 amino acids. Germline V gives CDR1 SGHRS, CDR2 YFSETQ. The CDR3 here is CASSPTGTGVYEQYF. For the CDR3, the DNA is TGCGCCAGCAGCCCAACCGGGACAGGGGTCTACGAGCAGTACTTC.

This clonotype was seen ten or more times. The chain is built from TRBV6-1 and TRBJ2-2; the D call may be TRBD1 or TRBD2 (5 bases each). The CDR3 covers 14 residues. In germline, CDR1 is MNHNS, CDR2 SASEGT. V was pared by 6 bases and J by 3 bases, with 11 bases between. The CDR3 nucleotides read TGTGCCAGCAGCCCGGGGCGTGACACCGGGGAGCTGTTTTTT. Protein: CASSPGRDTGELFF.

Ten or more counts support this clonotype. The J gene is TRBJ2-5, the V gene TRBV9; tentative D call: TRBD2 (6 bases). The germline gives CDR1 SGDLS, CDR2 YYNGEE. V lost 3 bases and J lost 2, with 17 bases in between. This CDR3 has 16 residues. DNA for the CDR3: TGTGCCAGCAGCGCGTTACCGGGACTGGAACAAGAGACCCAGTACTTC. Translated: CASSALPGLEQETQYF.

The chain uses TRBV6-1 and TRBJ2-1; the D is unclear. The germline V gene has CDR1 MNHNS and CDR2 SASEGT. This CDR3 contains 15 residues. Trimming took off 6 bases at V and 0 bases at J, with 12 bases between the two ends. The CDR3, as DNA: TGTGCCAGCAGCCGTACCAAGAACTCCTACAATGAGCAGTTCTTC. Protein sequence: CASSRTKNSYNEQFF.

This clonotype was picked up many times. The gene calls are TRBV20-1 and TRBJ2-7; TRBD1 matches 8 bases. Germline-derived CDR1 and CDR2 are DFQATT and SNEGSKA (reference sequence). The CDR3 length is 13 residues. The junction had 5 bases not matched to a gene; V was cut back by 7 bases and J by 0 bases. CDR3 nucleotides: TGCAGTGTCGAAGGACAGGGCTCCTACGAGCAGTACTTC. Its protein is CSVEGQGSYEQYF.

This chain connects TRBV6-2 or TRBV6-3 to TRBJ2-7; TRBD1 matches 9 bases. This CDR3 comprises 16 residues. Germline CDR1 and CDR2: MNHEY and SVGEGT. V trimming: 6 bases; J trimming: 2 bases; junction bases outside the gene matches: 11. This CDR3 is CASSLTRDRAPYEQYF. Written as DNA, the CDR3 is TGTGCCAGCAGCCTGACCCGGGACAGGGCCCCCTACGAGCAGTACTTC.

CDR3 DNA: TGTGCCAGCAGTTTAGGACAGGGGGGCAAAGAGACCCAGTACTTC. Residues: CASSLGQGGKETQYF. The chain has TRBV27 and TRBJ2-5, with 10 bases aligning to TRBD1. The trim removed 2 bases at V and 3 bases at J, leaving 3 bases unmatched. CDR1 is MNHEY and CDR2 is SMNVEV in the germline V gene (reference sequence). This CDR3 is 15 amino acids long.

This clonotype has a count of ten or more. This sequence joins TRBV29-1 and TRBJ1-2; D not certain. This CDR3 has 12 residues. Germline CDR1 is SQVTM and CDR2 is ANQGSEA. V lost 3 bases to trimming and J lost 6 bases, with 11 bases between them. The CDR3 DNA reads TGCAGCGTTGATGTGGGATCGGATGGCTACACCTTC. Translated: CSVDVGSDGYTF.

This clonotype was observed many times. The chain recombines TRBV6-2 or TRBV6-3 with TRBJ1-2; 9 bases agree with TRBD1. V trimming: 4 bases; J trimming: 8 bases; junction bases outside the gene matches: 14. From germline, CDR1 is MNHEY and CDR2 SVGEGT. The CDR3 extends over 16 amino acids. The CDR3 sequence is CASSSSIPGQGYGYTF. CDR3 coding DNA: TGTGCCAGCAGTTCCTCGATTCCGGGACAGGGATACGGCTACACCTTC.

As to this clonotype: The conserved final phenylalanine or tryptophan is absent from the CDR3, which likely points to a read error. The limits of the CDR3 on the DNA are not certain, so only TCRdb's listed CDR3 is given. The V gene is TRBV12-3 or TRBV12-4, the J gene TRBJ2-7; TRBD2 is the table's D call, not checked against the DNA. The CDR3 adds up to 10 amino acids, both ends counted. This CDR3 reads CASSLFRLAG.

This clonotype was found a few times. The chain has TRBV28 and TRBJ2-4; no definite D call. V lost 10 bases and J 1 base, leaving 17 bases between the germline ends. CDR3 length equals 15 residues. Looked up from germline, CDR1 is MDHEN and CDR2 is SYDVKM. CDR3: CATTSRDDAKNIQYF. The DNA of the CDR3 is TGTGCCACCACCTCTCGAGATGACGCCAAAAACATTCAGTACTTC.

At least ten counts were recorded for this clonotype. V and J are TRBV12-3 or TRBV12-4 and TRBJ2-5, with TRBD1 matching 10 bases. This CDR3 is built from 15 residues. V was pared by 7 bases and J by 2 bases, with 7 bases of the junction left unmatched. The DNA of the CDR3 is TGTGCCAGCACCCGGACAGGGGGTTTACAAGAGACCCAGTACTTC. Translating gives CASTRTGGLQETQYF.